The T cell receptor beta chain described here comes from a study of blood T cell repertoires in COVID-19 (TCRdb year 2020). In the study overall: Collaborator samples came from the United States, Italy and Spain and covered acute and convalescent phases of COVID-19. The material from the prospective study consisted of cDNA or gDNA derived from T cells, B-cell-depleted T cells, or PBMCs. Deeply sampled blood TCRbeta repertoires from subjects exposed to, actively infected with, or recovered from COVID-19 were included in the dataset. A freely available public database, intended as a resource for researchers studying the immune response to SARS-CoV-2, is where the repertoires were released. Samples came from the ongoing ImmuneRACE study (first 160 participants) plus 1,254 subjects from 6 global collaborators. A de-identified subject ID, COVID-19 status, age in years and sex were almost always included in the sample metadata. Where available, HLA class I and class II types were obtained from metadata supplied by the sample provider rather than from assay-based typing.

Another Seattle source contributed samples from volunteer blood donors who had recovered from COVID-19. Whole blood was collected in K2EDTA tubes by collaborating institutions according to the institutions' own protocols. Collaborator samples were shipped for TCRbeta analysis as frozen whole blood, isolated PBMCs, or DNA extracted from either sample type. Between the V and J ends, shortened by 1 base and 6 bases respectively, the junction contains 16 bases. The germline V gene provides CDR1 MGHRA and CDR2 YSYEKL. There are 16 amino acids in the CDR3, from cysteine to phenylalanine inclusive. Just CDR3 DNA is preserved here, 48 bases in frame from base 1. TCRbeta CDR3 regions were amplified from genomic DNA using the immunoSEQ Assay, a bias-controlled multiplex PCR. In the paper's pipeline: Within the assay, amplification of reference gene primers was used to estimate how many nucleated cells each sample contained. To quantify the absolute abundance of each unique TCRbeta CDR3 rearrangement, sequence reads were collapsed and filtered. Productive Simpson clonality was computed per sample as the square root of Simpson's diversity index over productive rearrangements. As stored in TCRdb, this immuneACCESS dataset retains in-frame rearrangements with V and J assigned. A fraction of the clones does not appear; measured against another copy, unresolved V genes explain less than half of the discrepancy, and the remainder lacks a known reason. V and J calls and clone size come straight from that table; D and trimming were deduced from the DNA. The sample table holds 280,000 or so clones, of which more than 75% were seen once. The ten largest make up approximately 2% of the sample.

Remarks on this clone: Its antigen is currently not known. Qualities for individual bases were not recorded, and no much larger clone is one base off.

Summary of the overall study and its limitations: Clinical and demographic metadata were provided uncurated, with the amount varying by source and participant.

The receptor was derived from a woman between 25 and 40 years old who had recovered from COVID-19. What was sequenced was peripheral blood. The chain is made from TRBV4-1 and TRBJ2-1; the D gene cannot be resolved reliably. The encoded CDR3 is CASSQAITVRVNEQFF. The DNA is as follows: TGCGCCAGCAGCCAAGCTATCACGGTACGGGTCAATGAGCAGTTCTTC.